One sample yielded the 31 T cell receptor beta chains listed below, sequenced in a study of response to subunit inactivated influenza vaccine. TCRdb passed the RT-PCR reads through MiXCR, listing each CDR3 protein once. This sample yields roughly 500,000 distinct CDR3 sequences, of which roughly 25% are seen a single time; 2.5% to 3% belongs to the top ten. These data also formed part of another study, on T cells expressing NK-cell markers. That paper notes: UMIs accompanied the 5'RACE template switching by which TCR beta cDNA was made.

This specimen consisted of CD4+ T cells sorted from PBMCs, obtained 11 to 12 days after vaccination. These receptor sequences come from a man aged 50-60 years who received an inactivated influenza vaccine.

The gene calls are TRBV12-3 or TRBV12-4 and TRBJ2-2; 9 bases line up with TRBD2. The CDR3 totals 15 residues. V was clipped by 5 bases and J by 6 bases; unmatched bases: 7. The CDR3 region is CASSPSGTSPGELFF. CDR3 nucleotides: TGTGCCAGCAGTCCCTCCGGGACTAGCCCCGGGGAGCTGTTTTTT.

A few counts support this clonotype. The chain recombines TRBV4-1 with TRBJ2-7, with TRBD1 identical over 8 bases. The V gene end was trimmed by 4 bases and the J gene end by 2 bases; junction bases not matched to a gene: 13. In germline, CDR1 is MGHRA, CDR2 YSYEKL. The CDR3 spans 17 residues. The CDR3 spells CASSPSAQGAIAYEQYF. CDR3 DNA: TGCGCCAGCAGCCCGTCCGCGCAGGGGGCTATCGCCTACGAGCAGTACTTC.

This clonotype was observed a handful of times. The rearrangement uses TRBV15 and TRBJ2-3; 7 bases map to TRBD2. The CDR3 has 18 residues. Trimming at V came to 2 bases and at J to 0 bases, leaving 11 bases not matched to a gene. The V gene's germline CDR1 is LNHNV and CDR2 YYDKDF (reference sequence). CDR3 DNA: TGTGCCACCAGCAGACCCGCCCGCAAGCGGGGTAGCACAGATACGCAGTATTTT. As protein: CATSRPARKRGSTDTQYF.

This chain uses TRBV7-9 with TRBJ2-3, with a tentative D call TRBD1 (6 bases). The germline V gene has CDR1 SEHNR and CDR2 FQNEAQ (reference sequence). The CDR3 runs to 16 residues. The ends were cut back, 5 bases at V and 4 bases at J, with 19 bases in the middle. DNA of the CDR3: TGTGCCAGCAGCCCTCACCACCGACAGGTCCCAGATACGCAGTATTTT. This gives the protein CASSPHHRQVPDTQYF.

The V call is TRBV7-3, the J call TRBJ2-1; D remains unclear. Trimming took off 7 bases at V and 5 bases at J, with 18 bases between the two ends. The CDR3 has 15 amino acids. Per the germline V gene, CDR1 is SGHTA and CDR2 is FQGTGA. In nucleotides, the CDR3 is TGTGCCAGCAACGCCCTAAGGACGTCCCACAATGAGCAGTTCTTC. Encoded protein: CASNALRTSHNEQFF. Looking up the rest from reference TRBV7-3 and TRBJ2-1 gives the full variable domain: GAGVSQTPSNKVTEKGKYVELRCDPISGHTALYWYRQSLGQGPEFLIYFQGTGAADDSGLPNDRFFAVRPEGSVSTLKIQRTERGDSAVYLCASNALRTSHNEQFFGPGTRLTVL.

Only a few counts were recorded for this clonotype. The chain's CDR3 is CSASSTGLIINEQFF. Written as DNA, the CDR3 is TGCAGTGCTAGCTCTACGGGACTAATTATCAATGAGCAGTTCTTC. The chain employs TRBV20-1 and TRBJ2-1; 7 bases align to TRBD2. CDR1 DFQATT and CDR2 SNEGSKA come from the germline V gene (reference sequence). Losses at the gene ends were 3 bases for V and 6 bases for J; bases not matched to a gene: 11. The CDR3 spans 15 residues.

The sample holds a few counts of this clonotype. The chain couples TRBV12-3 or TRBV12-4 to TRBJ2-7; TRBD2 agrees at 8 bases. The length of the CDR3 is 14 residues. Losses at the gene ends were 3 bases for V and 0 bases for J; bases not matched to a gene: 1. This chain's CDR3 is CASSFGGASYEQYF. The CDR3 DNA reads TGTGCCAGCAGTTTCGGGGGGGCCTCCTACGAGCAGTACTTC.

The rearrangement links TRBV28 to TRBJ2-5; D not certain. CDR1 is MDHEN and CDR2 is SYDVKM in the germline V gene. CDR3 length: 13 residues. Deletions cut 4 bases from V and 4 bases from J, with 10 bases between. Here the CDR3 DNA reads TGTGCCAGCAGTTCCCCATCGGGAGAGACCCAGTACTTC. This encodes CASSSPSGETQYF.

The chain combines TRBV12-3 or TRBV12-4 with TRBJ1-1, with a weak D call TRBD1 (6 bases). Trimming took off 0 bases at V and 10 bases at J, with 9 bases between the two ends. This CDR3 is built from 12 residues. In DNA form, the CDR3 reads TGTGCCAGCAGTTTAGCGGGCAGGGGAGCTTTCTTT. Protein sequence: CASSLAGRGAFF.

J is TRBJ2-1 and V is TRBV2, with 7 bases lining up with TRBD1. Germline values: CDR1 SNHLY, CDR2 FYNNEI. This CDR3 comprises 15 residues. V dropped 4 bases and J dropped 2; count of bases not matched to a gene: 5. As DNA, the CDR3 is TGTGCCAGCAGTGGGGACAGAGCTCCCTACAATGAGCAGTTCTTC. This translates into CASSGDRAPYNEQFF.

This clonotype was counted between two and nine times. The V gene is TRBV20-1, the J gene TRBJ1-2; D is unclear. CDR1 and CDR2 from the germline V gene are DFQATT and SNEGSKA (reference sequence). Trimming removed 3 bases from V and 2 bases from J, with 7 bases in between. CDR3 length: 12 amino acids. The CDR3 spells CSARGGNYGYTF. CDR3 sequence (DNA): TGCAGTGCTAGGGGCGGGAACTATGGCTACACCTTC.

This clonotype was detected once. The rearrangement joins TRBV11-2 to TRBJ1-2, with D unclear. V was trimmed by 3 bases and J by 6 bases, leaving 11 bases between them. This CDR3 has 13 residues. CDR1 is SGHAT, CDR2 FQNNGV, per germline. CDR3 protein: CASSLGYGNGYTF. CDR3 coding DNA: TGTGCCAGCAGCTTGGGTTACGGCAATGGCTACACCTTC.

This chain connects TRBV12-3 or TRBV12-4 to TRBJ2-1; TRBD2 aligns across 12 bases. The CDR3 is made up of 15 amino acids. Trimming removed 6 bases from V and 6 bases from J; junction bases left unmatched: 6. The CDR3 DNA follows: TGTGCCAGCAGAATTCTAGCGGGGGGGACCAATGAGCAGTTCTTC. Amino acids: CASRILAGGTNEQFF.

This clonotype was seen a handful of times. V gene TRBV7-3 combines with J gene TRBJ2-3; 12 nucleotides align to TRBD2. The CDR3 runs to 17 residues. The V and J ends lost 5 bases and 5 bases, in that order; junction bases with no gene match: 11. CDR1 SGHTA and CDR2 FQGTGA come from the germline V gene. In nucleotides, the CDR3 is TGTGCCAGCAGCCTACAGACTAGCGGGAGACGAGGAGATACGCAGTATTTT. This sequence encodes CASSLQTSGRRGDTQYF.

The chain employs TRBV5-1 and TRBJ1-4; D might be TRBD1 (6 bases). This CDR3 contains 15 residues. The V gene's germline CDR1 is SGHRS and CDR2 YFSETQ. V lost 4 bases and J lost 0, with 10 bases in between. The CDR3 DNA follows: TGCGCCAGCAGCGATGGACAGTCAACTAATGAAAAACTGTTTTTT. This translates into CASSDGQSTNEKLFF.

This clonotype was seen a handful of times. The chain recombines TRBV29-1 with TRBJ2-3, with 10 bases fitting TRBD2. J gave up 0 bases and V 4 bases, and 7 bases lay outside the gene matches. The CDR3 length is 16 residues. Germline CDR1 SQVTM, CDR2 ANQGSEA. The CDR3 loop is CSVVTSGATSTDTQYF. The CDR3 DNA follows: TGCAGCGTTGTAACTAGCGGGGCGACTAGCACAGATACGCAGTATTTT.

CDR3 amino acids: CASSTSGRMVNEQFF. In DNA form, the CDR3 reads TGTGCCAGCTCCACTAGCGGGAGAATGGTCAATGAGCAGTTCTTC. The chain employs TRBV12-3 or TRBV12-4 and TRBJ2-1; 11 bases are shared with TRBD2. The V and J ends lost 8 bases and 6 bases, in that order; junction bases with no gene match: 9. This CDR3 has 15 amino acids.

The table lists this clonotype with a few counts. This sequence joins TRBV20-1 and TRBJ2-5; D gene unclear. This CDR3 has 14 residues. Per germline, CDR1 DFQATT and CDR2 SNEGSKA (reference sequence). V lost 6 bases and J lost 1, with 15 bases in between. Written as DNA, the CDR3 is TGCAGTGCACCCGTGCAACGTAGCCAAGAGACCCAGTACTTC. It is translated as CSAPVQRSQETQYF.

This clonotype was picked up a small number of times. This chain uses TRBV28 with TRBJ2-7; D may be TRBD2 (6 bases). Germline CDR1 and CDR2: MDHEN and SYDVKM. V was pared by 5 bases and J by 3 bases, with 29 bases between. CDR3 size: 19 residues. CDR3 residues: CASSEQDWKRVAEVYEQYF. The CDR3 region has the DNA TGTGCCAGCAGTGAACAGGATTGGAAAAGAGTAGCGGAGGTCTACGAGCAGTACTTC.

This clonotype was seen a few times. The V gene is TRBV6-1, the J gene TRBJ1-5, with TRBD1 identical over 8 bases. CDR1 MNHNS and CDR2 SASEGT come from the germline V gene. This CDR3 has 16 amino acids. The V gene end was trimmed by 6 bases and the J gene end by 7 bases; junction bases not matched to a gene: 14. DNA for the CDR3: TGTGCCAGCAGCCAACCAGGACAGGGCTCCCCCCAGCCCCAGCATTTT. Amino acids: CASSQPGQGSPQPQHF.

The gene calls are TRBV15 and TRBJ2-5; 8 bases match TRBD2. The CDR3 contains 13 residues. Germline V gene lookup returns CDR1 LNHNV and CDR2 YYDKDF (reference sequence). J gave up 6 bases and V 3 bases, and 3 bases lay outside the gene matches. CDR3 sequence (DNA): TGTGCCACCAGCAGCGGGGGGGCAAAGACCCAGTACTTC. This translates into CATSSGGAKTQYF.

CDR3 coding DNA: TGCGCCAGCAGCTTGGCCCCAGGGGAATTCTACGAGCAGTACTTC. Protein product: CASSLAPGEFYEQYF. The chain combines TRBV5-1 with TRBJ2-7; maybe TRBD1 (6 bases). This CDR3 contains 15 residues. Trimming removed 0 bases at V and 3 bases at J, with 13 bases between. Germline V gene lookup returns CDR1 SGHRS and CDR2 YFSETQ. The variable domain in full, completed from reference TRBV5-1 and TRBJ2-7, reads KAGVTQTPRYLIKTRGQQVTLSCSPISGHRSVSWYQQTPGQGLQFLFEYFSETQRNKGNFPGRFSGRQFSNSRSEMNVSTLELGDSALYLCASSLAPGEFYEQYFGPGTRLTVT.

The V and J genes are TRBV4-2 and TRBJ2-5; 12 bases are a match to TRBD1. In germline, CDR1 is LGHNA, CDR2 YNFKEQ. This CDR3 is 16 amino acids long. V gave up 1 base and J gave up 5 bases; unmatched junction bases: 5. The CDR3, as DNA: TGTGCCAGCAGCCAAGTGGGGACAGGGGGCCGTGAGACCCAGTACTTC. It is translated as CASSQVGTGGRETQYF.

This chain joins TRBV14 and TRBJ2-5; 7 bases match TRBD1. The length of the CDR3 is 16 residues. After removal of 0 bases from V and 1 base from J, the junction contained 5 bases not matched to a gene. In germline, CDR1 is SGHDN, CDR2 FVKESK. This chain's CDR3 is CASSQDPGTAQETQYF. DNA of the CDR3: TGTGCCAGCAGCCAAGATCCCGGGACAGCCCAAGAGACCCAGTACTTC.

The chain joins TRBV6-1 to TRBJ2-1; D might be TRBD2 (5 bases). This CDR3 is built from 13 residues. V was pared by 7 bases and J by 6 bases, with 13 bases between. Per the germline V gene, CDR1 is MNHNS and CDR2 is SASEGT. CDR3 in DNA: TGTGCCAGCATCCTGCCGGGGTCCAATGAGCAGTTCTTC. Amino acids: CASILPGSNEQFF.

V is TRBV29-1 and J is TRBJ1-1; D is uncertain. Germline CDR1 SQVTM, CDR2 ANQGSEA. CDR3 length equals 12 residues. The germline V and J ends were trimmed by 4 bases and 4 bases, with 10 bases remaining between them. CDR3 in amino acids: CSVATFGTEAFF. For the CDR3, the DNA is TGCAGCGTTGCCACATTCGGCACTGAAGCTTTCTTT.

V and J are TRBV4-3 and TRBJ2-1; 7 positions agree with TRBD1. Per the germline V gene, CDR1 is LGHNA and CDR2 is YSLEER. Trimming took 3 bases from V and 4 from J; bases not matched to a gene: 3. This CDR3 is built from 14 residues. CDR3 protein: CASSQETGYNEQFF. CDR3 bases: TGCGCCAGCAGCCAGGAGACAGGGTACAATGAGCAGTTCTTC.

This clonotype has a handful of counts. The chain employs TRBV2 and TRBJ2-2; perhaps TRBD2 as D (6 bases). The CDR3 has 14 amino acids. Germline CDR1 is SNHLY and CDR2 is FYNNEI. Trimming pared 7 bases from V and 9 bases from J, leaving 18 bases between. Here the CDR3 DNA reads TGTGCCAGCAAGATCGAGGAGGGGACGCGGGAGCTGTTTTTT. The encoded protein is CASKIEEGTRELFF.

The rearrangement joins TRBV20-1 to TRBJ2-1; D unresolved. Trimming stripped 1 base from V and 4 bases from J, with 5 bases between. In germline, CDR1 is DFQATT, CDR2 SNEGSKA (reference sequence). The CDR3 contains 12 residues. CDR3 DNA sequence: TGCAGTGCTAGAGCCGGATACAATGAGCAGTTCTTC. Its protein is CSARAGYNEQFF.

The chain carries TRBV4-1 and TRBJ2-7; 7 bases line up with TRBD1. The CDR3 runs to 15 residues. The V and J ends lost 6 bases and 5 bases, in that order; junction bases with no gene match: 13. Looked up from germline, CDR1 is MGHRA and CDR2 is YSYEKL. The CDR3 region has the DNA TGCGCCAGCAGGGATTTGACAGGGAAAAACGACGAGCAGTACTTC. Translating gives CASRDLTGKNDEQYF.

The J gene is TRBJ2-2, the V gene TRBV6-5; 7 nucleotides align to TRBD2. Germline V lookup: CDR1 MNHEY, CDR2 SVGAGI. The length of the CDR3 is 16 residues. V lost 2 bases to trimming and J lost 0 bases; unmatched junction nucleotides: 3. Here the CDR3 reads CASSYLRGANTGELFF. The CDR3 DNA follows: TGTGCCAGCAGTTACCTTCGGGGGGCGAACACCGGGGAGCTGTTTTTT.